The TCR beta chain described here comes from a study of blood T cell repertoires in COVID-19. The CDR3 has 14 amino acids. Donors were grouped by their self-reported clinical history. Authors' data handling: Estimates of nucleated cell counts were drawn from the amplification of reference gene primers. Generated by immunoSEQ multiplex PCR, the TCRdb table keeps only in-frame clones and is missing some. V, J and clone size are taken as reported in that table, and D and trimming were inferred from the DNA itself. The sample consists of approximately 270,000 clones, approximately 91% of them appearing once.

This chain connects TRBV21-1 to TRBJ1-1. TRBV21-1 is given as a pseudogene. This TCR came from a human donor in a cohort exposed to, infected with or recovered from COVID-19 (not recorded which). The donor label of this sample is uncertain. Input material: PBMCs or T cells enriched from blood (not recorded which). The chain's CDR3 is CASSKAGRNTEAFF. The CDR3 nucleotides are TGTGCCAGCAGCAAAGCAGGGAGGAACACTGAAGCTTTCTTT.